This T cell receptor beta chain originates from a study of long-term antiretroviral therapy in people with HIV. In germline, CDR1 is LGHNA, CDR2 YNFKEQ. CDR3 size: 16 residues. Losses at the gene ends were 0 bases for V and 5 bases for J; bases not matched to a gene: 6. Runs used v3.0 of the immunoSEQ assay and were done at survey level. Some clones are missing from TCRdb's copy, which holds only in-frame ones; the method was immunoSEQ multiplex PCR. The repertoire includes about 13,000 clones, approximately 80% of them detected once, and 14% sits in the top ten. This clone was recorded a few times. This chain connects TRBV4-2 to TRBJ2-2; 7 positions match TRBD2. The sequence derives from a woman younger than 35 with HIV. This material consisted of unsorted PBMCs, taken 1.3 years after starting antiretroviral therapy. The CDR3 region has the DNA TGTGCCAGCAGCCAAGATGTCGGGACTATAACCGGGGAGCTGTTTTTT. Translated, it gives CASSQDVGTITGELFF.